The entry below gives a single TCR beta chain sequence along with its context. An end of the junction does not agree with germline; a read error may underlie this. The data derive from a study of cytomegalovirus exposure and HLA in healthy donors. The CDR3 loop spans 16 amino acids. CDR1 is MNHEY, CDR2 SVGAGI, per germline. Use of 60 Vbeta and 13 Jbeta primers characterized the PCR. Here immunoSEQ multiplex PCR was the method, and the copy in TCRdb shows in-frame clones only, minus some. The sample includes just over 150,000 clones, approximately 81% of them seen just once. This clonotype was obtained from a man younger than 35 in good health and CMV-seronegative. Sequences were obtained from PBMCs. The chain is built from TRBV6-5 and TRBJ2-5; 7 bases are a match to TRBD2. This chain's CDR3 is CASSYGGRAYHETQYF. As DNA, the CDR3 is TGTGCCAGCAGTTACGGAGGGAGGGCCTACCATGAGACCCAGTACTTC.